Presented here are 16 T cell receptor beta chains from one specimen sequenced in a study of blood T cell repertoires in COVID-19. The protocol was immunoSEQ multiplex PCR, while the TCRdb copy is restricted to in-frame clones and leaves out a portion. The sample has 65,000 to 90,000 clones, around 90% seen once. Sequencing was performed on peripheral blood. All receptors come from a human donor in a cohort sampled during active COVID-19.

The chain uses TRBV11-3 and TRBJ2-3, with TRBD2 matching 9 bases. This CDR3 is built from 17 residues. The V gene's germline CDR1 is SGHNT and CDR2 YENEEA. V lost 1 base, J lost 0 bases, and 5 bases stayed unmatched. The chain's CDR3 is CASSLGRGTSSTDTQYF. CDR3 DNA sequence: TGTGCCAGCAGCTTAGGTCGGGGGACTAGCAGCACAGATACGCAGTATTTT.

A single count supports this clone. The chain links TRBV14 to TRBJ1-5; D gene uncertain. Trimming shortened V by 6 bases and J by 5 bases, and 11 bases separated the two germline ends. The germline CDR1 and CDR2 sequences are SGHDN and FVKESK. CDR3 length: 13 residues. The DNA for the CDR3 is TGTGCCAGCAGTCTCGGACTGGATCAGCCCCAGCATTTT. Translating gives CASSLGLDQPQHF.

The CDR3 sequence: CASSSGTSGGETQYF. The CDR3 region has the DNA TGCGCCAGCAGCTCCGGGACTAGCGGGGGAGAGACCCAGTACTTC. V usage is TRBV5-1 and J usage is TRBJ2-5; 14 bases match TRBD2. Germline CDR1 SGHRS, CDR2 YFSETQ. The junction had 2 bases not matched to a gene; V was cut back by 3 bases and J by 4 bases. The length of the CDR3 is 15 residues.

The CDR3 spells CASSQDPRAAGELFF. In DNA form, the CDR3 reads TGTGCCAGCAGCCAAGATCCCAGGGCAGCCGGGGAGCTGTTTTTT. The chain uses TRBV3-1 (or the pseudogene TRBV3-2) and TRBJ2-2; the D gene is possibly TRBD1 (5 bases). V was clipped by 0 bases and J by 6 bases, with 11 bases between them. There are 15 residues in the CDR3. Looked up from germline, CDR1 is LGHDT and CDR2 is YNNKEL (reference sequence).

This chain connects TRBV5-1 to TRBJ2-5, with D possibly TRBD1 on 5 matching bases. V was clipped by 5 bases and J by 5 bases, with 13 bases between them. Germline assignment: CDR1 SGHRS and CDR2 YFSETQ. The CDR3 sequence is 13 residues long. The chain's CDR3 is CASSPGFGETQYF. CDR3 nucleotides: TGCGCCAGCAGTCCAGGGTTTGGGGAGACCCAGTACTTC.

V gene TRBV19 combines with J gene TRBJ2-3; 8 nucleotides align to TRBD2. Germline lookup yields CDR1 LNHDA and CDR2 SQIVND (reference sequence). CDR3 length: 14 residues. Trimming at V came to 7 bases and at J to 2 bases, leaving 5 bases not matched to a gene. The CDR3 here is CASKPAGVTDTQYF. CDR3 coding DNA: TGTGCCAGTAAGCCAGCGGGGGTCACAGATACGCAGTATTTT.

The CDR3 nucleotides read TGTGCCAGTAGTATACCCGGACAGGGGAACACTGAAGCTTTCTTT. Translating gives CASSIPGQGNTEAFF. The V call is TRBV19, the J call TRBJ1-1, with 8 bases that match TRBD1. The germline V gene encodes CDR1 LNHDA and CDR2 SQIVND (reference sequence). The trim removed 2 bases at V and 1 base at J, leaving 3 bases unmatched. The CDR3 sequence is 15 residues long.

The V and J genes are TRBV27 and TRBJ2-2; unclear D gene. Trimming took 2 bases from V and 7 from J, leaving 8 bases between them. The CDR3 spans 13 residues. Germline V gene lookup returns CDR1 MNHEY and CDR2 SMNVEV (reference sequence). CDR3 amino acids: CASSLRVIGELFF. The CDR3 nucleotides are TGTGCCAGCAGTTTACGGGTGATCGGGGAGCTGTTTTTT.

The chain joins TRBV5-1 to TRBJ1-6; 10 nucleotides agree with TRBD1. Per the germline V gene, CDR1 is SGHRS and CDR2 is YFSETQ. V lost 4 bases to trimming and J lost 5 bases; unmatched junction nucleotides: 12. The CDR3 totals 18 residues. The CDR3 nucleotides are TGCGCCAGCAGCACATCCGGGACAGGGGCCGCGGATAATTCACCCCTCCACTTT. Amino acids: CASSTSGTGAADNSPLHF. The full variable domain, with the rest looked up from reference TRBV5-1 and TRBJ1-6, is KAGVTQTPRYLIKTRGQQVTLSCSPISGHRSVSWYQQTPGQGLQFLFEYFSETQRNKGNFPGRFSGRQFSNSRSEMNVSTLELGDSALYLCASSTSGTGAADNSPLHFGNGTRLTVT.

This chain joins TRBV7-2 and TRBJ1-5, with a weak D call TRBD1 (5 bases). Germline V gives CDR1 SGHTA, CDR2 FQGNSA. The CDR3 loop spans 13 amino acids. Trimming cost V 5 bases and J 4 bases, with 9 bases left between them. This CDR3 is CASSDRGNQPQHF. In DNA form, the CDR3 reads TGTGCCAGCAGCGACCGGGGGAATCAGCCCCAGCATTTT.

The CDR3 reads CSAGRSGLFF. CDR3 bases: TGCAGTGCGGGCCGCAGCGGGCTGTTTTTT. This chain joins TRBV20-1 and TRBJ1-4; the D is unclear. Trimming cost V 6 bases and J 14 bases, with 13 bases left between them. Germline V gene sequence: CDR1 DFQATT, CDR2 SNEGSKA (reference sequence). The length of the CDR3 is 10 residues.

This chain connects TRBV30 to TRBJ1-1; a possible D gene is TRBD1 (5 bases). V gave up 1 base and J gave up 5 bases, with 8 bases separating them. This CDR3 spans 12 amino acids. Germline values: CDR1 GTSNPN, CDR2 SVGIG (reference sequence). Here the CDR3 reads CAWSGQFTEAFF. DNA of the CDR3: TGTGCCTGGAGTGGACAGTTTACTGAAGCTTTCTTT.

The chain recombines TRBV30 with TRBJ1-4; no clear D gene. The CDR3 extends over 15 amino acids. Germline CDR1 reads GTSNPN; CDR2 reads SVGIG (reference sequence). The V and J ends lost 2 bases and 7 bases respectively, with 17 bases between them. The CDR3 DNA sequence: TGTGCCTGGAGTACCCAGACGGGAGTGGGTGAAAAACTGTTTTTT. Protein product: CAWSTQTGVGEKLFF.

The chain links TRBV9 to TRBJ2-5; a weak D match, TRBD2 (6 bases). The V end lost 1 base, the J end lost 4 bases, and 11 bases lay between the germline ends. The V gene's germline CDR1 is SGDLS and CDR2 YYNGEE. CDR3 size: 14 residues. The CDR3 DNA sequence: TGTGCCAGCAGCGTACGGCAGGGAGGAGAGACCCAGTACTTC. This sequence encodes CASSVRQGGETQYF.

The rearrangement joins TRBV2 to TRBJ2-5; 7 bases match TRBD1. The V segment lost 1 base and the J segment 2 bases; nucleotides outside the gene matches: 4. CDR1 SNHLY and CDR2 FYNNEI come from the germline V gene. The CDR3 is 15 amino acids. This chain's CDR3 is CASSEGQGFQETQYF. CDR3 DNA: TGTGCCAGCAGTGAAGGACAGGGCTTTCAAGAGACCCAGTACTTC.

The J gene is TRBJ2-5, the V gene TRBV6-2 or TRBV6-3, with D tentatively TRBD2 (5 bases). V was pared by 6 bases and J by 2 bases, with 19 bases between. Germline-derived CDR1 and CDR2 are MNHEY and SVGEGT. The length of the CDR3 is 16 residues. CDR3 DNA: TGTGCCAGCAGCTCCTTTCTCATCGGGAATCAAGAGACCCAGTACTTC. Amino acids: CASSSFLIGNQETQYF.